Listed below are T cell receptor beta chains from one sample, sequenced in a study of cytomegalovirus exposure and HLA in healthy donors. Assay used: immunoSEQ multiplex PCR; TCRdb lists only in-frame clones, some missing. The table includes 70,000 or so clones, roughly nine tenths detected once. The specimen sequenced was PBMCs. The source is a man younger than 30 in good health and CMV-seronegative. The conserved cysteine and the conserved F or W are not part of the CDR3 here. The order of the fields is clone size, V gene, J gene, D gene, CDR3 protein. A D gene is named only where the DNA matches it firmly. Clone sizes are given selectively: once, few, many, or a class where the clone is expanded.

-,TRBV4-2,TRBJ2-3,TRBD2,ASSQSDLAGDTDTQY
once,TRBV28,TRBJ2-7,-,ASSSSSSALGQY
-,TRBV5-5,TRBJ1-4,TRBD1,ASSLVTGAQGLF
once,TRBV5-4,TRBJ1-4,TRBD1,ASSRTGVNEKLF
-,TRBV6-5,TRBJ2-2,-,ASSSSGRGGTGELF
once,TRBV7-2,TRBJ2-1,-,ASSRVPGRQGEQF
-,TRBV18,TRBJ2-7,-,ASSHDSIYEQY
-,TRBV4-2,TRBJ2-1,TRBD2,ASSHRILTSGKGCEQF
-,TRBV4-3,TRBJ2-3,-,ASSQDRHRDGTDTQY
-,TRBV5-8,TRBJ2-3,TRBD1,ASSLGRGTDTQY
-,TRBV6-1,TRBJ2-5,-,ASSEGVRVGPKETQY
-,TRBV9,TRBJ1-3,-,ASSVETSSGNTIY
-,TRBV10-3,TRBJ2-2,TRBD1,ATGQEVTGELF
once,TRBV9,TRBJ1-1,TRBD1,ASSTGTGYETF
-,TRBV9,TRBJ1-4,TRBD1,ASSTPGQPKKLF
-,TRBV7-9,TRBJ2-7,TRBD2,ASSRIVAGGSYEQY
-,TRBV18,TRBJ2-1,-,ASSPETGSSYNEQF
-,TRBV10-3,TRBJ2-1,-,AAYREKGNEQF
-,TRBV4-3,TRBJ1-1,-,ASSQVGVGTEAF
-,TRBV15,TRBJ1-2,-,ATSRVGGTVVYGYT
-,TRBV29-1,TRBJ2-7,TRBD1,SVRTGDYEQY
-,TRBV9,TRBJ1-2,TRBD1,ASSERPGQQWDGYT
-,TRBV14,TRBJ1-1,-,ASSPALGLGAF
-,TRBV28,TRBJ2-7,TRBD1,ATTSGQGYEQY
-,TRBV7-9,TRBJ1-1,-,ASSSLSAGKDTEAF
-,TRBV4-3,TRBJ1-3,-,ASSQGGRGPGNTIY
-,TRBV28,TRBJ2-5,-,ASSGQQETQY
-,TRBV7-2,TRBJ1-2,-,ASSPQGEYGYT
-,TRBV29-1,TRBJ1-2,TRBD1,SVGQLNYGYT
once,TRBV4-2,TRBJ2-1,-,ASSQDGGGSRSYNEQF
-,TRBV7-2,TRBJ2-7,-,ASSPGLFYEQY
few,TRBV9,TRBJ2-7,TRBD1,ASSVSGTGGRYEQY
-,TRBV5-6,TRBJ2-6,-,ASSRSSGANVLT
once,TRBV29-1,TRBJ2-3,TRBD2,SVEVAGGNTDTQY